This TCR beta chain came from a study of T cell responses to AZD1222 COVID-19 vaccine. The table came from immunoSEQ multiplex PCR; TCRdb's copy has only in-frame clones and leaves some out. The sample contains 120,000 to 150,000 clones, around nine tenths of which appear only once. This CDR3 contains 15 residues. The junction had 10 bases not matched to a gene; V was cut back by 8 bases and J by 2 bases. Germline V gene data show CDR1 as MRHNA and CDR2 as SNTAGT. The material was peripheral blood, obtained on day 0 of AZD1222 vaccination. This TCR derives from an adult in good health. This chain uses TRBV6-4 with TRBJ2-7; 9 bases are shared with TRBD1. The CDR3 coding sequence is TGTGCCAGCGTCGAGGACAGGGGTCCTCCCTACGAGCAGTACTTC. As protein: CASVEDRGPPYEQYF.